These 29 T cell receptor beta chains came from one sample sequenced in a study of radiation and T cells in renal cell carcinoma. Indicated time point: blood 2 weeks post-SBRT. Regarding treatment: 15 Gy SBRT to primary tumor, nephrectomy 4 weeks later. Libraries were prepared by immunoSEQ multiplex PCR; TCRdb keeps only in-frame clonotypes and omits some of them. Found here are around 86,000 clones, 86% of them singletons; the top ten hold 22%. The sequencing here drew on blood, taken from a patient whose treatment included radiotherapy and nephrectomy. The receptors originated from a woman in her fifties or sixties with renal cell carcinoma.

The rearrangement joins TRBV2 to TRBJ1-6; TRBD1 is a possible D gene (6 bases). V lost 4 bases to trimming and J lost 9 bases, with 13 bases between them. CDR1 and CDR2 from the germline V gene are SNHLY and FYNNEI. The CDR3 consists of 14 residues. The CDR3 here is CASSAAQGLSPLHF. The CDR3 DNA sequence: TGTGCCAGCAGTGCGGCGCAGGGGCTTTCACCCCTCCACTTT.

V is TRBV6-6 and J is TRBJ2-5; D remains ambiguous. The CDR3 runs to 15 residues. V gave up 8 bases and J gave up 5 bases, with 21 bases separating them. Germline loops: CDR1 MNHNY, CDR2 SVGAGI (reference sequence). The CDR3 spells CASVKRTPLGETQYF. The CDR3 DNA reads TGTGCCAGCGTTAAAAGGACGCCGCTTGGCGAGACCCAGTACTTC.

This chain joins TRBV15 and TRBJ1-5; no clear D gene. Trimming shortened V by 0 bases and J by 4 bases, and 19 bases separated the two germline ends. Germline V gene sequence: CDR1 LNHNV, CDR2 YYDKDF (reference sequence). The CDR3 is 18 residues long. In DNA form, the CDR3 reads TGTGCCACCAGCAGAGATCGAATCCGGCAGCGTTCAAATCAGCCCCAGCATTTT. Translating gives CATSRDRIRQRSNQPQHF.

The chain carries TRBV19 and TRBJ1-5; D gene ambiguous. Trimming cost V 6 bases and J 2 bases, with 5 bases left between them. The CDR3 contains 12 residues. Germline CDR1 and CDR2: LNHDA and SQIVND (reference sequence). The CDR3 DNA reads as TGTGCCAGTAGGGTCGGCAATCAGCCCCAGCATTTT. This encodes CASRVGNQPQHF.

The chain uses TRBV7-9 and TRBJ1-2; D unresolved. Between the trimmed V and J ends, which lost 2 bases and 8 bases, there was a span of 6 bases. The germline V gene has CDR1 SEHNR and CDR2 FQNEAQ (reference sequence). This CDR3 region has 11 residues. The CDR3 nucleotides read TGTGCCAGCAGCTTACTGGGGGGCTACACCTTC. Its protein is CASSLLGGYTF.

The V gene is TRBV6-1, the J gene TRBJ2-7; 9 positions agree with TRBD2. The CDR3 covers 15 residues. Germline V CDR1 and CDR2: MNHNS, SASEGT. J gave up 0 bases and V 6 bases, and 6 bases lay outside the gene matches. The CDR3 DNA is TGTGCCAGCAGACTAGCGGGCCAAAGCTCCTACGAGCAGTACTTC. It yields the protein CASRLAGQSSYEQYF.

The gene calls are TRBV2 and TRBJ1-5; no clear D gene. V dropped 6 bases and J dropped 7 bases, with 16 bases sitting between them. The CDR3 is 14 amino acids. The germline CDR1 and CDR2 sequences are SNHLY and FYNNEI. This chain's CDR3 is CASSLANSLQPQHF. The CDR3, as DNA: TGTGCCAGCAGCCTAGCCAACTCGTTGCAGCCCCAGCATTTT. Full variable domain (remainder filled in from reference TRBV2 and TRBJ1-5): EPEVTQTPSHQVTQMGQEVILRCVPISNHLYFYWYRQILGQKVEFLVSFYNNEISEKSEIFDDQFSVERPDGSNFTLKIRSTKLEDSAMYFCASSLANSLQPQHFGDGTRLSIL.

Only a few counts were recorded for this clone. This chain connects TRBV6-1 to TRBJ1-4; D remains ambiguous. From germline, CDR1 is MNHNS and CDR2 SASEGT. The germline V and J ends were trimmed by 8 bases and 13 bases, with 17 bases remaining between them. The CDR3 sequence is 12 residues long. The CDR3 sequence: CASRRTELRLFF. The CDR3 DNA is TGTGCCAGCCGTCGGACCGAGTTAAGACTGTTTTTT.

The gene calls are TRBV11-3 and TRBJ2-2, with 9 bases lining up with TRBD1. The V gene's germline CDR1 is SGHNT and CDR2 YENEEA. This CDR3 spans 15 amino acids. With V trimmed by 5 bases and J by 6 bases, 7 bases remained unmatched. CDR3 DNA: TGTGCCAGCAGCGCCGGGACAGGGCGGCCCGGGGAGCTGTTTTTT. Translation: CASSAGTGRPGELFF. Looking up the rest from reference TRBV11-3 and TRBJ2-2 gives the full variable domain: EAGVVQSPRYKIIEKKQPVAFWCNPISGHNTLYWYLQNLGQGPELLIRYENEEAVDDSQLPKDRFSAERLKGVDSTLKIQPAELGDSAVYLCASSAGTGRPGELFFGEGSRLTVL.

The chain uses TRBV6-6 and TRBJ2-5, with D possibly TRBD1 on 6 matching bases. V was clipped by 0 bases and J by 2 bases, with 10 bases between them. This CDR3 has 15 residues. Germline assignment: CDR1 MNHNY and CDR2 SVGAGI (reference sequence). For the CDR3, the DNA is TGTGCCAGCAGTTACTCGACAACAGGGCAAGAGACCCAGTACTTC. Translation gives CASSYSTTGQETQYF.

This clone was picked up a small number of times. The chain employs TRBV9 and TRBJ1-1, with 8 bases matching TRBD1. CDR1 SGDLS and CDR2 YYNGEE come from the germline V gene. The V gene end was trimmed by 4 bases and the J gene end by 7 bases; junction bases not matched to a gene: 9. CDR3 length equals 14 residues. This CDR3 is CASSNSGTGYEAFF. CDR3 coding DNA: TGTGCCAGCAGCAACTCCGGGACAGGATATGAAGCTTTCTTT. Drawing the rest from reference TRBV9 and TRBJ1-1, the complete variable domain is DSGVTQTPKHLITATGQRVTLRCSPRSGDLSVYWYQQSLDQGLQFLIQYYNGEERAKGNILERFSAQQFPDLHSELNLSSLELGDSALYFCASSNSGTGYEAFFGQGTRLTVV.

The chain has TRBV27 and TRBJ1-5; no clear D. From germline, CDR1 is MNHEY and CDR2 SMNVEV (reference sequence). The CDR3 has 16 amino acids. V was pared by 5 bases and J by 1 base, with 15 bases between. The CDR3 sequence is CASSPSQVSSNQPQHF. CDR3 bases: TGTGCCAGCAGTCCAAGCCAGGTTTCGAGCAATCAGCCCCAGCATTTT.

V usage is TRBV19 and J usage is TRBJ2-7; D is perhaps TRBD1 (5 bases). The CDR3 loop spans 14 amino acids. From germline, CDR1 is LNHDA and CDR2 SQIVND (reference sequence). With 9 bases removed from V and 5 bases from J, the gap between germline ends came to 20 bases. The CDR3 DNA is TGTGCCAGCAGCCTCCAAGGGGTGGTCCACGAGCAGTACTTC. Residues: CASSLQGVVHEQYF.

The J gene is TRBJ1-5, the V gene TRBV6-6; D gene unclear. CDR1 and CDR2 from the germline V gene are MNHNY and SVGAGI (reference sequence). Trimming took off 0 bases at V and 4 bases at J, with 7 bases between the two ends. The CDR3 has 14 amino acids. CDR3 region: CASSYSSGNQPQHF. As DNA, the CDR3 is TGTGCCAGCAGTTACTCCTCGGGTAATCAGCCCCAGCATTTT.

The J gene is TRBJ2-7, the V gene TRBV18; perhaps TRBD2 as D (5 bases). CDR1 and CDR2 (germline): KGHSH, LQKENI. The V and J ends lost 2 bases and 1 base respectively, with 9 bases between them. The CDR3 has 14 amino acids. CDR3 loop: CASSPIRGSYEQYF. The CDR3 DNA is TGTGCCAGCTCACCAATCCGGGGATCCTACGAGCAGTACTTC.

V usage is TRBV18 and J usage is TRBJ2-7; unclear D gene. The CDR3 totals 13 residues. From germline, CDR1 is KGHSH and CDR2 LQKENI. Trimming shortened V by 0 bases and J by 4 bases, and 7 bases separated the two germline ends. The CDR3 loop reads CASSPPSVYEQYF. CDR3 nucleotides: TGTGCCAGCTCACCACCGTCCGTTTACGAGCAGTACTTC.

This sequence joins TRBV5-8 and TRBJ1-4; no reliable D call. Looked up from germline, CDR1 is SGHTS and CDR2 is YDEGEE. This CDR3 has 15 residues. The V and J ends lost 2 bases and 5 bases respectively, with 13 bases between them. CDR3 protein: CASSFSGVRNEKLFF. The CDR3 nucleotides are TGTGCCAGCAGCTTTTCCGGGGTCAGGAATGAAAAACTGTTTTTT.

The chain has TRBV9 and TRBJ2-1, with 7 bases fitting TRBD1. This CDR3 comprises 15 residues. Germline CDR1 is SGDLS and CDR2 is YYNGEE. Losses at the gene ends were 0 bases for V and 4 bases for J; bases not matched to a gene: 4. The CDR3, as DNA: TGTGCCAGCAGCGTAGACACAGGGGAATACAATGAGCAGTTCTTC. Its protein product is CASSVDTGEYNEQFF.

The chain links TRBV30 to TRBJ2-5; possibly TRBD1 or TRBD2 for D (5 bases each). The CDR3 has 13 amino acids. Trimming took 7 bases from V and 5 from J, leaving 17 bases between them. The germline V gene has CDR1 GTSNPN and CDR2 SVGIG (reference sequence). The CDR3 coding sequence is TGTGCCTTCTCCAAGGGAGAGGGGGAGACCCAGTACTTC. Its translation: CAFSKGEGETQYF.

The V call is TRBV28, the J call TRBJ1-2, with no clear D. The germline V gene encodes CDR1 MDHEN and CDR2 SYDVKM. The CDR3 has 15 amino acids. V gave up 6 bases and J gave up 4 bases, with 18 bases separating them. The CDR3 DNA follows: TGTGCCAGCAGCATCACGGTCCGAGGAGTCTATGGCTACACCTTC. This translates into CASSITVRGVYGYTF.

This chain connects TRBV11-2 to TRBJ2-7, with D tentatively TRBD1 (6 bases). Germline V CDR1 and CDR2: SGHAT, FQNNGV. This CDR3 region has 13 residues. V gave up 5 bases and J gave up 8 bases, with 16 bases separating them. CDR3 loop: CASSKTGQYQQYF. CDR3 coding DNA: TGTGCCAGCAGCAAAACCGGACAGTATCAGCAGTACTTC. Full variable domain (missing parts from reference TRBV11-2 and TRBJ2-7): EAGVAQSPRYKIIEKRQSVAFWCNPISGHATLYWYQQILGQGPKLLIQFQNNGVVDDSQLPKDRFSAERLKGVDSTLKIQPAKLEDSAVYLCASSKTGQYQQYFGPGTRLTVT.

This rearrangement joins TRBV6-4 to TRBJ2-5; D not certain. Germline V gene sequence: CDR1 MRHNA, CDR2 SNTAGT. CDR3 length equals 13 residues. V lost 6 bases to trimming and J lost 4 bases, with 12 bases between them. CDR3 nucleotides: TGTGCCAGCAGCGCCTGGGAAGGAGAGACCCAGTACTTC. This encodes CASSAWEGETQYF.

J is TRBJ2-2 and V is TRBV9; D is uncertain. There are 14 residues in the CDR3. Looked up from germline, CDR1 is SGDLS and CDR2 is YYNGEE. V lost 4 bases and J lost 7, with 14 bases in between. In nucleotides, the CDR3 is TGTGCCAGCAGCACCACTACGACGGGCGGGGAGCTGTTTTTT. Translation: CASSTTTTGGELFF.

The chain links TRBV6-6 to TRBJ2-3, with D tentatively TRBD2 (6 bases). Per germline, CDR1 MNHNY and CDR2 SVGAGI (reference sequence). V was shortened by 6 bases and J by 0 bases, with 16 bases between the two germline ends. The CDR3 is 16 residues long. The CDR3 protein is CASSTGSQTSTDTQYF. DNA of the CDR3: TGTGCCAGCAGCACCGGGAGCCAGACTAGCACAGATACGCAGTATTTT.

This chain links TRBV6-5 with TRBJ1-2; 8 bases fit TRBD1. Trimming at V came to 5 bases and at J to 4 bases, leaving 9 bases not matched to a gene. Germline CDR1 and CDR2: MNHEY and SVGAGI. The CDR3 length is 15 residues. The CDR3 DNA reads TGTGCCAGCAGTCAACGGACAGGGATTTCCTATGGCTACACCTTC. This encodes CASSQRTGISYGYTF.

The chain carries TRBV11-3 and TRBJ2-1; D is ambiguous. Germline-derived CDR1 and CDR2 are SGHNT and YENEEA. Trimming shortened V by 2 bases and J by 5 bases, and 10 bases separated the two germline ends. This CDR3 is 14 amino acids long. In nucleotides, the CDR3 is TGTGCCAGCAGCTTATTAGGGTCGCACAATGAGCAGTTCTTC. Protein: CASSLLGSHNEQFF. The variable domain in full, completed from reference TRBV11-3 and TRBJ2-1, reads EAGVVQSPRYKIIEKKQPVAFWCNPISGHNTLYWYLQNLGQGPELLIRYENEEAVDDSQLPKDRFSAERLKGVDSTLKIQPAELGDSAVYLCASSLLGSHNEQFFGPGTRLTVL.

With regard to this clone: Distinct nucleotide sequences in the sample also encode this CDR3. This chain joins TRBV9 and TRBJ2-7; 9 positions match TRBD1. From germline, CDR1 is SGDLS and CDR2 YYNGEE. The length of the CDR3 is 14 residues. Unmatched junction bases numbered 0, after V lost 0 bases and J lost 2 bases. The CDR3 sequence is CASSVGQGAYEQYF. The CDR3 coding sequence is TGTGCCAGCAGCGTAGGACAGGGGGCCTACGAGCAGTACTTC.

The chain has TRBV27 and TRBJ2-5; D is ambiguous. The V gene lost 7 bases and the J gene lost 1 base, with 7 bases spanning the gap. CDR3 length equals 12 residues. Germline assignment: CDR1 MNHEY and CDR2 SMNVEV (reference sequence). The CDR3 spells CASKGVQETQYF. CDR3 DNA: TGTGCCAGCAAAGGAGTCCAAGAGACCCAGTACTTC.

In its sample, this clone was seen a few times. The V gene is TRBV2, the J gene TRBJ1-5; tentatively, D is TRBD1 (6 bases). In germline, CDR1 is SNHLY, CDR2 FYNNEI. There are 12 residues in the CDR3. With 6 bases removed from V and 7 bases from J, the gap between germline ends came to 10 bases. CDR3: CASRRQEQPQHF. The CDR3 DNA reads as TGTGCCAGCAGACGACAGGAGCAGCCCCAGCATTTT. The whole variable domain, remainder taken from reference TRBV2 and TRBJ1-5, is EPEVTQTPSHQVTQMGQEVILRCVPISNHLYFYWYRQILGQKVEFLVSFYNNEISEKSEIFDDQFSVERPDGSNFTLKIRSTKLEDSAMYFCASRRQEQPQHFGDGTRLSIL.